What follows are 19 T cell receptor beta chains derived from one specimen sequenced in a study of T cell repertoires in cytomegalovirus infection. Their recognized antigens are unknown. TCRdb reprocessed the reads via MiXCR and lists one record per CDR3 protein. The sample lists about 130,000 distinct CDR3 sequences; 20% to 30% were seen once. What was sequenced was PBMCs, sequenced either directly or after in vitro stimulation (not recorded which). These receptors all come from a human donor in good health (CMV status not recorded). Some clones in this sample may be carry-over from other donors' samples.

This clonotype was seen a few times. The chain has TRBV4-2 and TRBJ2-4; 8 bases match TRBD1. This CDR3 has 16 residues. The germline CDR1 and CDR2 sequences are LGHNA and YNFKEQ. The trim removed 0 bases at V and 8 bases at J, leaving 9 bases unmatched. The CDR3 DNA reads TGTGCCAGCAGCCAAGATCGCGGACAGGGCGGCCACATTCAGTACTTC. Translated: CASSQDRGQGGHIQYF.

The chain uses TRBV12-3 or TRBV12-4 and TRBJ2-7; D might be TRBD2 (6 bases). V lost 6 bases and J lost 2, with 29 bases in between. The CDR3 sequence is 19 residues long. CDR3 region: CASSRTRDPKIGRTYEQYF. Here the CDR3 DNA reads TGTGCCAGCAGCAGAACCCGGGACCCAAAAATTGGGAGGACCTACGAGCAGTACTTC.

This rearrangement joins TRBV10-3 to TRBJ2-6; unclear D gene. V lost 2 bases, J lost 0 bases, and 5 bases lay in between. This CDR3 has 15 amino acids. Germline lookup yields CDR1 ENHRY and CDR2 SYGVKD. Written as DNA, the CDR3 is TGTGCCATCAGTGAGGTGACCTCTGGGGCCAACGTCCTGACTTTC. Its protein is CAISEVTSGANVLTF.

By share, this clonotype ranks as large. CDR3 DNA sequence: TGTGCCAGCAGTTTCGCGAACACCGGGGAGCTGTTTTTT. It specifies CASSFANTGELFF. The chain couples TRBV7-2 to TRBJ2-2; D gene uncertain. V was trimmed by 6 bases and J by 0 bases, leaving 5 bases between them. The CDR3 covers 13 residues. Germline CDR1 and CDR2: SGHTA and FQGNSA.

The table lists this clonotype with many counts. The V gene is TRBV7-6, the J gene TRBJ1-1; no clear D. Germline V gene data show CDR1 as SGHVS and CDR2 as FNYEAQ. The length of the CDR3 is 13 residues. The V gene lost 6 bases and the J gene lost 1 base, with 9 bases spanning the gap. CDR3 amino acids: CASSNVGNTEAFF. In nucleotides, the CDR3 is TGTGCCAGCAGTAACGTGGGGAACACTGAAGCTTTCTTT.

This clonotype was detected many times. This rearrangement joins TRBV7-8 to TRBJ1-4, with D unclear. Deletions cut 5 bases from V and 8 bases from J, with 18 bases between. In germline, CDR1 is SGHVS, CDR2 FQNEAQ. The CDR3 runs to 15 residues. CDR3 nucleotides: TGTGCCAGCAGCCCCAGTGGTGGGGTACGAGAAAAACTGTTTTTT. Protein: CASSPSGGVREKLFF. Drawing the rest from reference TRBV7-8 and TRBJ1-4, the complete variable domain is GAGVSQSPRYKVAKRGQDVALRCDPISGHVSLFWYQQALGQGPEFLTYFQNEAQLDKSGLPSDRFFAERPEGSVSTLKIQRTQQEDSAVYLCASSPSGGVREKLFFGSGTQLSVL.

The J gene is TRBJ2-1, the V gene TRBV28; TRBD1 matches 7 bases. The length of the CDR3 is 15 residues. Germline values: CDR1 MDHEN, CDR2 SYDVKM. Unmatched junction bases numbered 9, after V lost 5 bases and J lost 5 bases. The CDR3 DNA reads TGTGCCAGCAGTCCTACAGGGGAAGAGGACAATGAGCAGTTCTTC. Protein sequence: CASSPTGEEDNEQFF.

The chain couples TRBV6-5 to TRBJ2-3; 7 bases line up with TRBD2. Germline values: CDR1 MNHEY, CDR2 SVGAGI. Trimming cost V 5 bases and J 5 bases; bases outside gene matches: 13. The CDR3 runs 16 residues. CDR3 sequence reads: CASSTQAGSMQDTQYF. In DNA, the CDR3 is TGTGCCAGCAGTACTCAAGCGGGAAGCATGCAAGATACGCAGTATTTT.

This clonotype was detected a few times. The rearrangement links TRBV7-3 to TRBJ2-2; 9 nucleotides agree with TRBD1. The CDR3 length is 15 residues. The germline gives CDR1 SGHTA, CDR2 FQGTGA. V dropped 7 bases and J dropped 7; count of bases not matched to a gene: 10. The CDR3 spells CASNPTGGGGGELFF. Written as DNA, the CDR3 is TGTGCCAGCAACCCGACAGGGGGAGGAGGCGGGGAGCTGTTTTTT.

The rearrangement joins TRBV7-3 to TRBJ1-2, with TRBD1 matching over 9 bases. The V segment lost 4 bases and the J segment 8 bases; nucleotides outside the gene matches: 5. Germline V gene lookup returns CDR1 SGHTA and CDR2 FQGTGA. The CDR3 has 13 residues. In DNA, the CDR3 is TGTGCCAGCAGCTACAGGGGGCGCCTCGGCTACACCTTC. It codes for CASSYRGRLGYTF.

This clonotype has only a few counts. J is TRBJ1-1 and V is TRBV13; D remains ambiguous. The V end lost 1 base, the J end lost 7 bases, and 1 base lay between the germline ends. The germline V gene has CDR1 PRHDT and CDR2 FYEKMQ (reference sequence). The CDR3 totals 10 residues. In DNA, the CDR3 is TGTGCCAGCAGCTTAGTTGAAGCTTTCTTT. Protein: CASSLVEAFF. Combining the CDR3 with reference TRBV13 and TRBJ1-1 gives the whole variable domain AAGVIQSPRHLIKEKRETATLKCYPIPRHDTVYWYQQGPGQDPQFLISFYEKMQSDKGSIPDRFSAQQFSDYHSELNMSSLELGDSALYFCASSLVEAFFGQGTRLTVV.

The chain employs TRBV6-2 or TRBV6-3 and TRBJ1-5, with D possibly being TRBD1 (6 bases). Looked up from germline, CDR1 is MNHEY and CDR2 is SVGEGT. CDR3 length: 14 residues. Trimming pared 6 bases from V and 0 bases from J, leaving 9 bases between. The CDR3 sequence is CASRYRDSNQPQHF. DNA for the CDR3: TGTGCCAGCAGATACAGGGATAGCAATCAGCCCCAGCATTTT.

The rearrangement joins TRBV6-2 or TRBV6-3 to TRBJ2-3; 9 nucleotides agree with TRBD2. Trimming removed 6 bases from V and 4 bases from J; junction bases left unmatched: 2. The CDR3 has 13 amino acids. Germline V gene data show CDR1 as MNHEY and CDR2 as SVGEGT. Here the CDR3 reads CASRLAGADTQYF. In DNA, the CDR3 is TGTGCCAGCAGACTAGCGGGCGCAGATACGCAGTATTTT.

A few counts support this clonotype. This rearrangement joins TRBV30 to TRBJ1-5; the D is unclear. The CDR3 length is 13 residues. Per the germline V gene, CDR1 is GTSNPN and CDR2 is SVGIG (reference sequence). The V end was cut by 0 bases, the J end by 4 bases, with 7 bases between. The CDR3 spells CAWSVLANQPQHF. CDR3 nucleotides: TGTGCCTGGAGTGTACTTGCGAATCAGCCCCAGCATTTT. The full variable domain, rest sourced from reference TRBV30 and TRBJ1-5, is SQTIHQWPATLVQPVGSPLSLECTVEGTSNPNLYWYRQAAGRGLQLLFYSVGIGQISSEVPQNLSASRPQDRQFILSSKKLLLSDSGFYLCAWSVLANQPQHFGDGTRLSIL.

This chain uses TRBV19 with TRBJ2-3; a weak D match, TRBD2 (6 bases). Trimming cost V 7 bases and J 5 bases, with 10 bases left between them. The CDR3 sequence is 12 residues long. The V gene's germline CDR1 is LNHDA and CDR2 SQIVND (reference sequence). The CDR3 loop reads CASKPEGDTQYF. The CDR3, as DNA: TGTGCCAGTAAACCGGAGGGAGATACGCAGTATTTT.

This clonotype was counted only a few times. J is TRBJ2-1 and V is TRBV18; 8 bases align to TRBD2. The CDR3 has 14 amino acids. J was trimmed by 7 bases and V by 2 bases; bases with no gene match: 4. Germline CDR1 KGHSH, CDR2 LQKENI. CDR3 loop: CASSPGTRINEQFF. CDR3 coding DNA: TGTGCCAGCTCACCAGGGACTAGAATAAATGAGCAGTTCTTC. The full variable domain, with the rest looked up from reference TRBV18 and TRBJ2-1, is NAGVMQNPRHLVRRRGQEARLRCSPMKGHSHVYWYRQLPEEGLKFMVYLQKENIIDESGMPKERFSAEFPKEGPSILRIQQVVRGDSAAYFCASSPGTRINEQFFGPGTRLTVL.

V usage is TRBV12-3 or TRBV12-4 and J usage is TRBJ2-2; no clear D gene. V shed 6 bases and J shed 7 bases, with 15 bases lying between them. The CDR3 is 14 residues long. CDR3 DNA: TGTGCCAGCAGCAAAGGGTTTCCTGGCGGGGAGCTGTTTTTT. Protein sequence: CASSKGFPGGELFF.

This chain links TRBV2 with TRBJ2-1, with 10 nucleotides matching TRBD1. Germline V CDR1 and CDR2: SNHLY, FYNNEI. The CDR3 contains 15 residues. J lost 3 bases, V lost 7 bases, and 6 bases had no gene match. CDR3 amino acids: CASNTGTGVYNEQFF. The CDR3 DNA follows: TGTGCCAGCAATACCGGGACAGGGGTCTACAATGAGCAGTTCTTC.

The genes are TRBV9 and TRBJ1-1, with a possible D match to TRBD1 (6 bases). Trimming pared 0 bases from V and 1 base from J, leaving 7 bases between. Germline-derived CDR1 and CDR2 are SGDLS and YYNGEE. The CDR3 has 14 amino acids. CDR3 region: CASSVEGGNTEAFF. CDR3 coding DNA: TGTGCCAGCAGCGTAGAAGGGGGGAACACTGAAGCTTTCTTT.